Presented here are 25 T cell receptor beta chains from one specimen sequenced in a study of blood T cell repertoires in COVID-19. Only in-frame clones appear in the TCRdb table, and some are missing; sequencing was by immunoSEQ multiplex PCR. The sample shows 300,000 to 450,000 clones, roughly four fifths of them seen only once. The sample was peripheral blood. All receptors derive from a human donor with acute or convalescent COVID-19. The donor label of this sample is uncertain.

This sequence joins TRBV27 and TRBJ1-2, with TRBD1 as a possible D gene (6 bases). This CDR3 is 15 amino acids long. The V and J ends lost 6 bases and 4 bases respectively, with 18 bases between them. Looked up from germline, CDR1 is MNHEY and CDR2 is SMNVEV (reference sequence). The CDR3, as DNA: TGTGCCAGCAGGGGCACAGGGAGGGGCAGCTATGGCTACACCTTC. It codes for CASRGTGRGSYGYTF.

The J gene is TRBJ2-7, the V gene TRBV5-1; 9 nucleotides align to TRBD2. CDR3 length equals 14 residues. Per the germline V gene, CDR1 is SGHRS and CDR2 is YFSETQ. Trimming cost V 2 bases and J 3 bases; bases outside gene matches: 3. CDR3 sequence: CASSFASGVYEQYF. The CDR3 nucleotides are TGCGCCAGCAGCTTCGCTAGCGGGGTCTACGAGCAGTACTTC.

V gene TRBV5-4 combines with J gene TRBJ2-1; weak D call: TRBD2 (5 bases). The CDR3 has 16 amino acids. Germline CDR1 is SGHNT and CDR2 is YYREEE (reference sequence). Trimming removed 2 bases from V and 5 bases from J, with 17 bases in between. The CDR3 sequence is CASSFMSPRENNEQFF. DNA for the CDR3: TGTGCCAGCAGCTTTATGAGTCCTAGGGAGAACAATGAGCAGTTCTTC.

The V call is TRBV5-6, the J call TRBJ2-3; 10 nucleotides line up with TRBD2. The germline V gene has CDR1 SGHDT and CDR2 YYEEEE. The junction had 3 bases not matched to a gene; V was cut back by 1 base and J by 4 bases. The CDR3 spans 15 residues. CDR3 nucleotide sequence: TGTGCCAGCAGCTTGACTAGCGGGGCCCCAGATACGCAGTATTTT. Its translation: CASSLTSGAPDTQYF.

This clone came up many times. This chain joins TRBV9 and TRBJ1-6; TRBD1 is a possible D gene (5 bases). This CDR3 is 15 amino acids long. Per the germline V gene, CDR1 is SGDLS and CDR2 is YYNGEE. Between the trimmed V and J ends, which lost 4 bases and 3 bases, there was a span of 11 bases. CDR3 bases: TGTGCCAGCAGCTCTAGACAGAACTATAATTCACCCCTCCACTTT. Translation: CASSSRQNYNSPLHF.

The rearrangement uses TRBV7-2 and TRBJ2-2, with D unresolved. Germline lookup yields CDR1 SGHTA and CDR2 FQGNSA. The V and J ends lost 1 base and 7 bases respectively, with 10 bases between them. CDR3 length: 14 amino acids. CDR3 DNA: TGTGCCAGCAGCTTAGAAGCTAGATACGGGGAGCTGTTTTTT. Amino acid sequence: CASSLEARYGELFF.

This chain links TRBV29-1 with TRBJ2-3; possible D gene TRBD2, 6 bases. Per germline, CDR1 SQVTM and CDR2 ANQGSEA. CDR3 size: 15 residues. V was pared by 5 bases and J by 0 bases, with 15 bases between. The CDR3 region is CSVISSGTSTDTQYF. The CDR3 region has the DNA TGCAGCGTTATCTCCTCCGGGACTAGCACAGATACGCAGTATTTT.

About this clone itself: Additional DNA sequences in this sample encode the identical CDR3. The CDR3 region is CASSFLGQSNTEAFF. The CDR3, as DNA: TGCGCCAGCAGCTTTCTTGGGCAGTCTAACACTGAAGCTTTCTTT. V gene TRBV5-1 combines with J gene TRBJ1-1; D uncertain. Trimming left V 2 bases short and J 2 bases short, with 13 bases between. This CDR3 region has 15 residues. The germline V gene encodes CDR1 SGHRS and CDR2 YFSETQ.

The chain carries TRBV6-2 or TRBV6-3 and TRBJ1-2; 12 nucleotides agree with TRBD1. V shed 2 bases, J shed 7 bases, and the junction held 8 bases outside the gene matches. Germline-derived CDR1 and CDR2 are MNHEY and SVGEGT. The CDR3 extends over 16 amino acids. The CDR3 region is CASSYAGQGAPGGYTF. The CDR3 nucleotides are TGTGCCAGCAGTTACGCGGGACAGGGGGCGCCGGGTGGCTACACCTTC.

The rearrangement uses TRBV2 and TRBJ2-1; D is unclear. CDR1 and CDR2 (germline): SNHLY, FYNNEI. The CDR3 is made up of 14 amino acids. V was clipped by 3 bases and J by 0 bases, with 6 bases between them. CDR3 nucleotides: TGTGCCAGCAGTGAGGTCAGCTCCTACAATGAGCAGTTCTTC. The encoded protein is CASSEVSSYNEQFF.

The genes are TRBV28 and TRBJ1-5, with D maybe TRBD1 (5 bases). Trimming removed 6 bases at V and 4 bases at J, with 13 bases between. Germline V gene lookup returns CDR1 MDHEN and CDR2 SYDVKM. The CDR3 sequence is 14 residues long. This CDR3 reads CASRIKQGNQPQHF. The CDR3 region has the DNA TGTGCCAGCAGGATAAAGCAGGGAAATCAGCCCCAGCATTTT.

This chain connects TRBV18 to TRBJ1-2, with 7 bases that match TRBD1. CDR1 is KGHSH, CDR2 LQKENI, per germline. The V gene end was trimmed by 4 bases and the J gene end by 0 bases; junction bases not matched to a gene: 8. The CDR3 has 16 amino acids. The chain's CDR3 is CASSQNRDSANYGYTF. In DNA form, the CDR3 reads TGTGCCAGCTCACAAAACCGGGACAGCGCTAACTATGGCTACACCTTC. The full variable domain, rest sourced from reference TRBV18 and TRBJ1-2, is NAGVMQNPRHLVRRRGQEARLRCSPMKGHSHVYWYRQLPEEGLKFMVYLQKENIIDESGMPKERFSAEFPKEGPSILRIQQVVRGDSAAYFCASSQNRDSANYGYTFGSGTRLTVV.

This chain uses TRBV5-5 with TRBJ2-1; 7 nucleotides line up with TRBD1. Germline V CDR1 and CDR2: SGHKS, YYEKEE (reference sequence). The CDR3 loop spans 15 amino acids. The J segment lost 7 bases and the V segment lost 0 bases, leaving 7 bases of the junction unmatched. The CDR3 region is CASSLEDRAWNEQFF. The CDR3 bases are TGTGCCAGCAGCTTGGAAGACAGGGCATGGAATGAGCAGTTCTTC.

As concerns this clone: Other nucleotide sequences from this sample produce the same CDR3. The rearrangement uses TRBV5-1 and TRBJ1-2; weak D call: TRBD1 (6 bases). V was shortened by 2 bases and J by 6 bases, with 8 bases between the two germline ends. This CDR3 is built from 12 residues. Germline V lookup: CDR1 SGHRS, CDR2 YFSETQ. CDR3 DNA: TGCGCCAGCAGCTTACAGGGAGATGGCTACACCTTC. This encodes CASSLQGDGYTF.

This clone was seen a few times. This rearrangement joins TRBV6-5 to TRBJ1-3; 7 bases agree with TRBD1. This CDR3 comprises 15 residues. Per the germline V gene, CDR1 is MNHEY and CDR2 is SVGAGI. J was trimmed by 4 bases and V by 11 bases; bases with no gene match: 14. The chain's CDR3 is CAAGTAQFLGNTIYF. The DNA for the CDR3 is TGTGCCGCAGGGACAGCCCAATTCTTAGGAAACACCATATATTTT.

The genes are TRBV7-8 and TRBJ2-7, with D possibly TRBD1 on 6 matching bases. The V end lost 5 bases, the J end lost 4 bases, and 21 bases lay between the germline ends. The CDR3 sequence is 16 residues long. Per the germline V gene, CDR1 is SGHVS and CDR2 is FQNEAQ. The CDR3 protein is CASSIHREGASYEQYF. Written as DNA, the CDR3 is TGTGCCAGCAGCATACACAGGGAAGGGGCATCGTACGAGCAGTACTTC.

The rearrangement links TRBV5-6 to TRBJ2-1; TRBD2 agrees at 14 bases. CDR3 size: 17 residues. With V trimmed by 0 bases and J by 5 bases, 4 bases remained unmatched. CDR1 and CDR2 (germline): SGHDT, YYEEEE. In DNA form, the CDR3 reads TGTGCCAGCAGCTTGGAGACGGGACTAGCGGGAGACAATGAGCAGTTCTTC. This sequence encodes CASSLETGLAGDNEQFF.

On this clone: The sample has other DNA sequences that encode this CDR3 too. The chain has TRBV28 and TRBJ1-5; D ambiguous. The V and J ends lost 5 bases and 4 bases respectively, with 12 bases between them. CDR1 is MDHEN and CDR2 is SYDVKM in the germline V gene. The CDR3 spans 14 residues. CDR3 amino acids: CASSPRGPNQPQHF. CDR3 sequence (DNA): TGTGCCAGCAGTCCACGCGGGCCGAATCAGCCCCAGCATTTT.

This clone was counted once. The rearrangement uses TRBV6-1 and TRBJ1-1; a weak D match, TRBD1 (6 bases). The germline gives CDR1 MNHNS, CDR2 SASEGT. The CDR3 spans 17 residues. V lost 0 bases and J lost 10, with 24 bases in between. The CDR3 DNA follows: TGTGCCAGCAGTGAAGCTTGGGCCCGGGACATAAATTCGGGAGCTTTCTTT. As protein: CASSEAWARDINSGAFF.

This rearrangement joins TRBV30 to TRBJ2-7; 9 bases align to TRBD2. Trimming cost V 3 bases and J 2 bases; bases outside gene matches: 5. Per the germline V gene, CDR1 is GTSNPN and CDR2 is SVGIG (reference sequence). This CDR3 region has 14 residues. This CDR3 reads CAWRAAGGAYEQYF. DNA for the CDR3: TGTGCCTGGAGGGCGGCGGGAGGGGCCTACGAGCAGTACTTC.

The chain combines TRBV9 with TRBJ1-3; D is unclear. Trimming pared 4 bases from V and 1 base from J, leaving 9 bases between. The CDR3 totals 14 residues. Germline loops: CDR1 SGDLS, CDR2 YYNGEE. This chain's CDR3 is CASSPGNSGNTIYF. The CDR3 region has the DNA TGTGCCAGCAGCCCCGGGAATTCTGGAAACACCATATATTTT.

The genes are TRBV28 and TRBJ2-6; D possibly corresponds to TRBD1 (5 bases). This CDR3 contains 18 residues. From germline, CDR1 is MDHEN and CDR2 SYDVKM. Deletions cut 6 bases from V and 0 bases from J, with 18 bases between. CDR3 in amino acids: CASSPLQGPGSGANVLTF. For the CDR3, the DNA is TGTGCCAGCAGCCCACTGCAGGGCCCCGGCTCTGGGGCCAACGTCCTGACTTTC.

The V gene is TRBV11-2, the J gene TRBJ1-6; D is ambiguous. CDR1 is SGHAT, CDR2 FQNNGV, per germline. The CDR3 runs to 14 residues. Trimming stripped 2 bases from V and 13 bases from J, with 15 bases between. The CDR3 sequence: CASSLHNRITPLHF. In DNA form, the CDR3 reads TGTGCCAGCAGCTTACATAACAGAATAACGCCCCTCCACTTT.

The chain links TRBV7-8 to TRBJ2-1, with D maybe TRBD2 (5 bases). CDR1 is SGHVS and CDR2 is FQNEAQ in the germline V gene. The CDR3 runs to 16 residues. V was pared by 1 base and J by 9 bases, with 19 bases between. The CDR3 DNA follows: TGTGCCAGCAGCTTAGAAGCGCGGGTCGCTCAAGGTGAGCAGTTCTTC. The encoded protein is CASSLEARVAQGEQFF.

There are a few counts of this clone. The rearrangement links TRBV19 to TRBJ1-2; perhaps TRBD1 as D (6 bases). The V gene's germline CDR1 is LNHDA and CDR2 SQIVND (reference sequence). There are 12 residues in the CDR3. V dropped 5 bases and J dropped 8 bases, with 12 bases sitting between them. Written as DNA, the CDR3 is TGTGCCAGTAGTCCGAGGACAGACGGCTACACCTTC. It codes for CASSPRTDGYTF.